Each of the 31 T cell receptor beta chains below was sequenced from the same sample in a study of T-cell reconstitution after alpha-beta-depleted transplantation in children. Unique molecular identifiers were incorporated when the TCRbeta library was constructed. TCRdb fed the PCR reads into MiXCR, producing one record per CDR3 protein. This repertoire shows approximately 500,000 distinct CDR3 sequences, under 12% found once; its top ten account for just over 2%. Sample: PBMCs, taken before TCRalphabeta/CD19-depleted stem cell transplant. Receptors were obtained from a child under 10 years old with inherited bone marrow failure, due to receive a stem cell transplant.

This clonotype was recorded at least ten times. The chain has TRBV25-1 and TRBJ2-2, with 11 bases matching TRBD1. Unmatched junction bases numbered 3, after V lost 11 bases and J lost 4 bases. The germline gives CDR1 MGHDK, CDR2 SYGVNS. The CDR3 contains 13 residues. This CDR3 is CAAGTGGTGELFF. In DNA form, the CDR3 reads TGTGCCGCTGGGACAGGGGGCACCGGGGAGCTGTTTTTT.

This clonotype was seen many times. The V gene is TRBV9, the J gene TRBJ2-3; 10 bases line up with TRBD2. The CDR3 runs to 15 residues. Germline V gene lookup returns CDR1 SGDLS and CDR2 YYNGEE. V lost 3 bases and J lost 0; bases outside the gene matches: 1. The CDR3 reads CASSGSGRSTDTQYF. In nucleotides, the CDR3 is TGTGCCAGCAGCGGTAGCGGGAGGAGCACAGATACGCAGTATTTT. The whole variable domain, remainder taken from reference TRBV9 and TRBJ2-3, is DSGVTQTPKHLITATGQRVTLRCSPRSGDLSVYWYQQSLDQGLQFLIQYYNGEERAKGNILERFSAQQFPDLHSELNLSSLELGDSALYFCASSGSGRSTDTQYFGPGTRLTVL.

Of note for this clonotype: A much larger clone lies one base from this, so it may be a read error. V and J are TRBV11-2 and TRBJ2-7; D tentatively fits TRBD1 or TRBD2 (5 bases each). Germline V gene sequence: CDR1 SGHAT, CDR2 FQNNGV. The CDR3 loop spans 15 amino acids. CDR3 sequence reads: CASSTGAGFWNDQYF. The CDR3 nucleotides are TGTGCCAGCTCTACTGGGGCGGGCTTTTGGAACGACCAGTACTTC.

This clonotype was picked up many times. This chain joins TRBV6-1 and TRBJ1-3; 8 bases align to TRBD1. V shed 0 bases, J shed 2 bases, and the junction held 0 bases outside the gene matches. Germline assignment: CDR1 MNHNS and CDR2 SASEGT. The CDR3 length is 15 residues. The CDR3 DNA reads TGTGCCAGCAGTGAAGCGACAGGGGCTGGAAACACCATATATTTT. Translation gives CASSEATGAGNTIYF.

This clonotype was observed a few times. V is TRBV28 and J is TRBJ2-5, with D possibly being TRBD1 (6 bases). From germline, CDR1 is MDHEN and CDR2 SYDVKM. The CDR3 spans 15 residues. V was trimmed by 6 bases and J by 2 bases, leaving 16 bases between them. The CDR3 reads CASSYRVADQETQYF. The CDR3 region has the DNA TGTGCCAGCAGCTACAGGGTGGCGGATCAAGAGACCCAGTACTTC.

This clonotype was counted at least ten times. The genes are TRBV6-2 or TRBV6-3 and TRBJ2-7; TRBD1 aligns across 7 bases. Germline CDR1 is MNHEY and CDR2 is SVGEGT. After removal of 6 bases from V and 3 bases from J, the junction contained 5 bases not matched to a gene. The CDR3 extends over 13 amino acids. The CDR3 sequence is CASRPGQNYEQYF. CDR3 DNA: TGTGCCAGCAGACCGGGACAGAACTACGAGCAGTACTTC.

This clonotype was counted many times. The chain joins TRBV7-9 to TRBJ2-1; tentative D call: TRBD1 (5 bases). This CDR3 has 12 amino acids. V was clipped by 1 base and J by 10 bases, with 8 bases between them. Germline V gene lookup returns CDR1 SEHNR and CDR2 FQNEAQ (reference sequence). CDR3 nucleotide sequence: TGTGCCAGCAGCTTAGGGGGCTGGGAGCAGTTCTTC. Translated, it gives CASSLGGWEQFF.

This clonotype was picked up many times. This chain connects TRBV2 to TRBJ2-5, with 7 bases fitting TRBD1. The CDR3 sequence is 12 residues long. The germline CDR1 and CDR2 sequences are SNHLY and FYNNEI. The V segment lost 4 bases and the J segment 4 bases; nucleotides outside the gene matches: 0. The CDR3 DNA is TGTGCCAGCAGTGGACAGGGAGAGACCCAGTACTTC. Translating it yields CASSGQGETQYF.

This clonotype was counted only a few times. V gene TRBV12-3 or TRBV12-4 combines with J gene TRBJ1-3; D call uncertain. Trimming left V 1 base short and J 0 bases short, with 10 bases between. CDR3 length: 16 amino acids. The CDR3 protein is CASSLVLDFSGNTIYF. The CDR3, as DNA: TGTGCCAGCAGTTTAGTCTTGGACTTCTCTGGAAACACCATATATTTT.

V and J are TRBV7-9 and TRBJ1-1; a possible D gene is TRBD1 (5 bases). Germline CDR1 is SEHNR and CDR2 is FQNEAQ (reference sequence). The CDR3 covers 15 residues. Trimming stripped 5 bases from V and 3 bases from J, with 16 bases between. CDR3 coding DNA: TGTGCCAGCAGCACTGGGTGGGGGGGGGACACTGAAGCTTTCTTT. Protein: CASSTGWGGDTEAFF. Combining the CDR3 with reference TRBV7-9 and TRBJ1-1 gives the whole variable domain DTGVSQNPRHKITKRGQNVTFRCDPISEHNRLYWYRQTLGQGPEFLTYFQNEAQLEKSRLLSDRFSAERPKGSFSTLEIQRTEQGDSAMYLCASSTGWGGDTEAFFGQGTRLTVV.

This chain links TRBV30 with TRBJ2-7; D might be TRBD1 (6 bases). CDR3 length: 15 residues. Per the germline V gene, CDR1 is GTSNPN and CDR2 is SVGIG (reference sequence). V lost 4 bases, J lost 3 bases, and 19 bases lay in between. The CDR3 region is CAWKSQGDTLYEQYF. The DNA for the CDR3 is TGTGCCTGGAAATCACAAGGGGACACCCTCTACGAGCAGTACTTC.

The table lists this clonotype with a few counts. The chain is built from TRBV12-3 or TRBV12-4 and TRBJ2-7; D remains unclear. The CDR3 covers 12 residues. Trimming took 4 bases from V and 3 from J, leaving 7 bases between them. The CDR3 loop is CASSSVFYEQYF. CDR3 DNA sequence: TGTGCCAGCAGTTCGGTGTTCTACGAGCAGTACTTC.

The table lists this clonotype with many counts. The chain recombines TRBV12-3 or TRBV12-4 with TRBJ1-4; 8 nucleotides line up with TRBD1. J gave up 5 bases and V 4 bases, and 6 bases lay outside the gene matches. The CDR3 covers 15 residues. Here the CDR3 DNA reads TGTGCCAGCAGTTATAGGACAGGGTCGAATGAAAAACTGTTTTTT. Its protein product is CASSYRTGSNEKLFF.

This clonotype was counted a few times. V gene TRBV5-1 combines with J gene TRBJ2-7; D call uncertain. V gave up 4 bases and J gave up 2 bases, with 16 bases separating them. The CDR3 totals 15 residues. Germline V gives CDR1 SGHRS, CDR2 YFSETQ. The CDR3, as DNA: TGCGCCAGCAGCCCGGACCCCTCTCCCGCCTACGAGCAGTACTTC. This codes for CASSPDPSPAYEQYF.

This clonotype came up many times. The CDR3 region has the DNA TGTGCCAGCAGCTTTGAGCTGTACCAAGAGACCCAGTACTTC. This codes for CASSFELYQETQYF. The chain combines TRBV7-9 with TRBJ2-5; D unclear. Trimming pared 3 bases from V and 0 bases from J, leaving 8 bases between. The germline V gene has CDR1 SEHNR and CDR2 FQNEAQ (reference sequence). There are 14 residues in the CDR3.

Details on this clonotype: This may be a read error: a much more frequent sequence differs by one nucleotide. The chain uses TRBV6-2 or TRBV6-3 and TRBJ2-2; D not resolved. The germline gives CDR1 MNHEY, CDR2 SVGEGT. This CDR3 comprises 13 residues. The CDR3 protein is CSSSYSNQGELFF. The CDR3 coding sequence is TGTTCCAGCAGTTACTCGAACCAAGGGGAGCTGTTTTTT.

In its sample, this clonotype was seen many times. J is TRBJ2-7 and V is TRBV28; tentatively, D is TRBD1 (6 bases). The germline V gene has CDR1 MDHEN and CDR2 SYDVKM. V lost 3 bases, J lost 3 bases, and 9 bases lay in between. CDR3 length equals 13 residues. CDR3 coding DNA: TGTGCCAGCAGTTTTACAGGGCGCTACGAGCAGTACTTC. Residues: CASSFTGRYEQYF.

This clonotype was detected many times. The chain carries TRBV27 and TRBJ1-1, with D uncertain. Germline loops: CDR1 MNHEY, CDR2 SMNVEV (reference sequence). There are 13 residues in the CDR3. V shed 3 bases and J shed 3 bases, with 8 bases lying between them. CDR3 coding DNA: TGTGCCAGCAGTTTTTCTTGGTACACTGAAGCTTTCTTT. This gives the protein CASSFSWYTEAFF.

This clonotype was picked up many times. This sequence joins TRBV27 and TRBJ2-1; the match to TRBD1 covers 8 bases. Unmatched junction bases numbered 14, after V lost 1 base and J lost 3 bases. The CDR3 is 19 residues long. Germline CDR1 and CDR2: MNHEY and SMNVEV (reference sequence). The CDR3 coding sequence is TGTGCCAGCAGTTTATACCCCACATTGGACAGGGCCAACTACAATGAGCAGTTCTTC. It codes for CASSLYPTLDRANYNEQFF.

This clonotype was detected many times. This chain joins TRBV19 and TRBJ1-1; tentative D call: TRBD1 (6 bases). CDR1 LNHDA and CDR2 SQIVND come from the germline V gene (reference sequence). Trimming took 5 bases from V and 0 from J, leaving 19 bases between them. The CDR3 totals 17 residues. The CDR3 nucleotides are TGTGCCAGTAGTCTTGGACAGCCTGTACTTATGAACACTGAAGCTTTCTTT. This codes for CASSLGQPVLMNTEAFF. Based on the CDR3 plus reference TRBV19 and TRBJ1-1, the full variable domain is DGGITQSPKYLFRKEGQNVTLSCEQNLNHDAMYWYRQDPGQGLRLIYYSQIVNDFQKGDIAEGYSVSREKKESFPLTVTSAQKNPTAFYLCASSLGQPVLMNTEAFFGQGTRLTVV.

The chain joins TRBV28 to TRBJ2-7; 9 nucleotides line up with TRBD1. Germline loops: CDR1 MDHEN, CDR2 SYDVKM. This CDR3 region has 12 residues. Trimming took 9 bases from V and 5 from J; bases not matched to a gene: 5. CDR3 in amino acids: CASNRGLDEQYF. The CDR3 bases are TGTGCCAGTAACAGGGGGCTCGACGAGCAGTACTTC.

In this sample, this clonotype turned up many times. The chain recombines TRBV6-2 or TRBV6-3 with TRBJ2-7; D is perhaps TRBD1 (6 bases). The CDR3 runs 13 residues. Germline CDR1 and CDR2: MNHEY and SVGEGT. V was cut by 4 bases and J by 2 bases, with 9 bases left in between. CDR3 coding DNA: TGTGCCAGCAGTTCACAGGGACCCTACGAGCAGTACTTC. Its protein is CASSSQGPYEQYF.

V usage is TRBV20-1 and J usage is TRBJ2-2; weak D call: TRBD2 (7 bases). Germline CDR1 is DFQATT and CDR2 is SNEGSKA (reference sequence). V lost 6 bases and J 2 bases, leaving 22 bases between the germline ends. CDR3 size: 17 residues. CDR3: CSARGQAGTINTGELFF. The CDR3 bases are TGCAGTGCCAGGGGACAAGCGGGGACCATTAACACCGGGGAGCTGTTTTTT.

There are many counts of this clonotype. The chain links TRBV20-1 to TRBJ2-3, with 7 bases aligning to TRBD2. This CDR3 contains 15 residues. The ends lost 3 bases at V and 5 bases at J; junction bases unmatched: 11. Germline values: CDR1 DFQATT, CDR2 SNEGSKA (reference sequence). CDR3 sequence reads: CSASGGWSGGDTQYF. The CDR3 nucleotides read TGCAGTGCTAGTGGTGGATGGTCGGGGGGAGATACGCAGTATTTT.

At least ten counts were recorded for this clonotype. V usage is TRBV7-2 and J usage is TRBJ2-4, with 7 bases identical to TRBD2. The CDR3 is made up of 16 amino acids. With 5 bases clipped from V and 6 bases from J, the junction kept 13 bases outside the gene matches. CDR1 SGHTA and CDR2 FQGNSA come from the germline V gene. Here the CDR3 reads CASSPSGGGRLNIQYF. Written as DNA, the CDR3 is TGTGCCAGCAGCCCGTCCGGGGGAGGGCGGCTAAACATTCAGTACTTC. The complete variable domain, with remaining parts taken from reference TRBV7-2 and TRBJ2-4, reads GAGVSQSPSNKVTEKGKDVELRCDPISGHTALYWYRQSLGQGLEFLIYFQGNSAPDKSGLPSDRFSAERTGGSVSTLTIQRTQQEDSAVYLCASSPSGGGRLNIQYFGAGTRLSVL.

This clonotype was seen many times. This sequence joins TRBV7-8 and TRBJ2-3; D is uncertain. Germline values: CDR1 SGHVS, CDR2 FQNEAQ. This CDR3 spans 13 amino acids. V was cut by 1 base and J by 10 bases, with 12 bases left in between. CDR3 bases: TGTGCCAGCAGCTTAGTTTGGGATCGTGCGCAGTATTTT. Translating it yields CASSLVWDRAQYF.

This clonotype came up many times. The J gene is TRBJ2-1, the V gene TRBV10-3; possibly TRBD2 for D (6 bases). V dropped 7 bases and J dropped 3 bases, with 16 bases sitting between them. CDR3 length: 15 residues. Germline values: CDR1 ENHRY, CDR2 SYGVKD. CDR3 in amino acids: CAIMTPGRDYNEQFF. CDR3 DNA: TGTGCCATCATGACCCCAGGGCGGGACTACAATGAGCAGTTCTTC.

This clonotype was detected only a few times. This chain uses TRBV5-1 with TRBJ2-7; a weak D match, TRBD2 (5 bases). The CDR3 runs to 16 residues. Between the trimmed V and J ends, which lost 1 base and 0 bases, there was a span of 14 bases. Germline loops: CDR1 SGHRS, CDR2 YFSETQ. DNA of the CDR3: TGCGCCAGCAGCTTGAGCGGCGGAGAGATCTCCTACGAGCAGTACTTC. Its protein is CASSLSGGEISYEQYF.

This clonotype was recorded a few times. CDR3 loop: CAISEVSRHYEQYF. The CDR3 bases are TGTGCCATCAGTGAGGTGAGCCGCCACTACGAGCAGTACTTC. This chain links TRBV10-3 with TRBJ2-7; D is ambiguous. CDR3 length: 14 amino acids. Germline CDR1 reads ENHRY; CDR2 reads SYGVKD. V shed 2 bases and J shed 3 bases, with 11 bases lying between them.

In its sample, this clonotype was seen many times. The rearrangement joins TRBV27 to TRBJ2-7; D unresolved. Trimming left V 3 bases short and J 2 bases short, with 8 bases between. This CDR3 contains 13 residues. The germline gives CDR1 MNHEY, CDR2 SMNVEV (reference sequence). In nucleotides, the CDR3 is TGTGCCAGCAGTTTTGGTATTGCCTACGAGCAGTACTTC. It codes for CASSFGIAYEQYF.

Written as DNA, the CDR3 is TGCGCCAGCAGCCCGTACTACGCGGGTGGCGTTCAAGAGACCCAGTACTTC. Translation: CASSPYYAGGVQETQYF. The rearrangement uses TRBV4-3 and TRBJ2-5; D possibly corresponds to TRBD2 (5 bases). Between the trimmed V and J ends, which lost 4 bases and 2 bases, there was a span of 20 bases. The germline V gene encodes CDR1 LGHNA and CDR2 YSLEER. There are 17 residues in the CDR3.